The 18 T cell receptor beta chains below all came from one sample that was sequenced in a study of T cells in Graves' hyperthyroidism and ophthalmopathy (dated by TCRdb to between 2018 and 2020). Libraries were prepared through multiplex PCR. Data came from an Illumina HiSeq 2000. Amplification of TCR beta CDR3 regions was carried out from RNA transcripts. The first round of RT-PCR for the TCR CDR3 was performed with the HTBI primer set and the Qiagen OneStep RT-PCR kit. The raw public reads went through TCRdb reprocessing: fastp at Q25, MiXCR clone calling, in-frame beta chains kept. Rows with a matching CDR3 protein are joined into one entry that keeps the most common DNA and genes. The sample table contains about 410,000 distinct CDR3 sequences; only one count was recorded for around 15% of them. 13% of the sample is taken by the ten largest. Input material: blood. These receptor sequences come from a man between 18 and 35 years old with Graves' ophthalmopathy.

The genes are TRBV27 and TRBJ1-2; tentative D call: TRBD1 (5 bases). Trimming took 1 base from V and 8 from J, leaving 11 bases between them. This CDR3 has 13 residues. Looked up from germline, CDR1 is MNHEY and CDR2 is SMNVEV (reference sequence). As DNA, the CDR3 is TGTGCCAGCAGTTTATTTTGGGGGGAGGGCTACACCTTC. Its protein product is CASSLFWGEGYTF.

The table lists this clonotype with many counts. The CDR3 bases are TGCGCCAGCAGCTTATCGGGTTCTAATGAAAAACTGTTTTTT. Its protein is CASSLSGSNEKLFF. The rearrangement joins TRBV5-1 to TRBJ1-4; unclear D gene. The germline V and J ends were trimmed by 2 bases and 3 bases, with 8 bases remaining between them. The germline V gene has CDR1 SGHRS and CDR2 YFSETQ. The CDR3 has 14 amino acids.

This clonotype was detected ten times or more. CDR3 nucleotide sequence: TGCGCCAGCAGCCTCGGGACAGGAACGAATGGCTACACCTTC. The encoded protein is CASSLGTGTNGYTF. The rearrangement uses TRBV5-1 and TRBJ1-2; 8 bases line up with TRBD1. CDR3 length equals 14 residues. CDR1 and CDR2 from the germline V gene are SGHRS and YFSETQ. V gave up 4 bases and J gave up 6 bases; unmatched junction bases: 8.

At least ten counts were recorded for this clonotype. The V gene is TRBV3-1, the J gene TRBJ2-5; D remains unclear. The V end lost 2 bases, the J end lost 2 bases, and 9 bases lay between the germline ends. The V gene's germline CDR1 is LGHDT and CDR2 YNNKEL (reference sequence). The CDR3 has 14 amino acids. This CDR3 reads CASSQRTGQETQYF. CDR3 nucleotide sequence: TGTGCCAGCAGCCAAAGAACGGGTCAAGAGACCCAGTACTTC.

This clonotype was seen only a few times. The chain combines TRBV10-3 with TRBJ1-1, with a tentative D call TRBD1 (5 bases). Between the trimmed V and J ends, which lost 0 bases and 8 bases, there was a span of 16 bases. This CDR3 has 15 residues. The germline V gene encodes CDR1 ENHRY and CDR2 SYGVKD. The chain's CDR3 is CAISESGAKAGEAFF. CDR3 nucleotide sequence: TGTGCCATCAGTGAGTCCGGGGCCAAGGCAGGCGAAGCTTTCTTT.

The rearrangement joins TRBV5-4 to TRBJ2-3; 7 nucleotides match TRBD1. This CDR3 region has 16 residues. The junction had 10 bases not matched to a gene; V was cut back by 0 bases and J by 6 bases. CDR1 is SGHNT, CDR2 YYREEE, per germline (reference sequence). The CDR3: CASSLGGGQVWDTQYF. Written as DNA, the CDR3 is TGTGCCAGCAGCTTGGGGGGCGGACAGGTCTGGGATACGCAGTATTTT.

The chain recombines TRBV6-1 with TRBJ1-5; D unclear. The CDR3 has 12 residues. Trimming removed 6 bases at V and 4 bases at J, with 7 bases between. The germline V gene encodes CDR1 MNHNS and CDR2 SASEGT. CDR3 amino acids: CASSRINQPQHF. The CDR3 DNA is TGTGCCAGCAGCCGAATAAATCAGCCCCAGCATTTT.

This rearrangement joins TRBV3-1 to TRBJ2-7; D perhaps matches TRBD1 (5 bases). The CDR3 is made up of 14 amino acids. V dropped 8 bases and J dropped 1 base, with 15 bases sitting between them. Germline loops: CDR1 LGHDT, CDR2 YNNKEL (reference sequence). This CDR3 is CASSDPQDSYEQYF. The CDR3 coding sequence is TGTGCCAGCTCCGATCCACAGGATTCCTACGAGCAGTACTTC.

The sample holds many counts of this clonotype. This chain connects TRBV25-1 to TRBJ2-5; D remains unclear. CDR1 is MGHDK, CDR2 SYGVNS, per germline. V lost 1 base and J lost 0, with 9 bases in between. This CDR3 contains 15 residues. The CDR3 DNA sequence: TGTGCCAGCAGTGAATTCTACCTGGACCAAGAGACCCAGTACTTC. This translates into CASSEFYLDQETQYF.

The table lists this clonotype with many counts. This chain connects TRBV24-1 to TRBJ2-1; unclear D gene. The CDR3 sequence is 13 residues long. V was cut by 7 bases and J by 3 bases, with 9 bases left in between. Germline CDR1 and CDR2: KGHDR and SFDVKD. The CDR3 protein is CATSAFDYNEQFF. CDR3 bases: TGTGCCACCAGCGCCTTTGACTACAATGAGCAGTTCTTC.

The sample holds a few counts of this clonotype. The CDR3 spells CAWTPGTGANTEAFF. DNA of the CDR3: TGTGCCTGGACCCCCGGGACAGGGGCGAACACTGAAGCTTTCTTT. This chain links TRBV30 with TRBJ1-1; TRBD1 agrees at 10 bases. CDR1 is GTSNPN, CDR2 SVGIG, per germline (reference sequence). The CDR3 runs 15 residues. V trimming: 4 bases; J trimming: 1 base; junction bases outside the gene matches: 6.

The genes are TRBV20-1 and TRBJ1-3, with TRBD1 matching 10 bases. The CDR3 extends over 13 amino acids. Germline CDR1 is DFQATT and CDR2 is SNEGSKA (reference sequence). After removal of 6 bases from V and 2 bases from J, the junction contained 1 base not matched to a gene. In DNA form, the CDR3 reads TGCAGTGCCGACAGGGGGCCTGGAAACACCATATATTTT. It specifies CSADRGPGNTIYF.

This clonotype was seen a few times. V gene TRBV10-3 combines with J gene TRBJ1-4; 8 nucleotides line up with TRBD1. The V segment lost 0 bases and the J segment 6 bases; nucleotides outside the gene matches: 3. The germline V gene has CDR1 ENHRY and CDR2 SYGVKD. This CDR3 region has 15 residues. The CDR3: CAISESTDRDEKLFF. CDR3 nucleotides: TGTGCCATCAGTGAGTCGACGGACAGGGATGAAAAACTGTTTTTT.

A remark on this clonotype: At one boundary the junction diverges from the germline segment, which might be a read error. The V gene is TRBV9, the J gene TRBJ2-5, with D possibly matching TRBD2 (5 bases). The CDR3 spans 14 residues. Germline CDR1 reads SGDLS; CDR2 reads YYNGEE. The CDR3 region is CASSVGGLQETQCF. As DNA, the CDR3 is TGTGCCAGCAGCGTAGGCGGGCTCCAAGAGACCCAGTGCTTC.

This clonotype was counted ten times or more. One end of the junction is discordant with germline, which a read error may explain. CDR3 amino acids: CASSPRGTTFSYNEQFF. CDR3 DNA: TGTGCTAGCAGCCCCCGGGGGACTACCTTCTCCTACAATGAGCAGTTCTTC. The V and J genes are TRBV7-7 and TRBJ2-1, with 7 bases aligning to TRBD2. The CDR3 is 17 residues long. Germline V gene data show CDR1 as SSHAT and CDR2 as FNYEAQ (reference sequence).

This chain uses TRBV5-1 with TRBJ1-1, with D possibly TRBD1 on 6 matching bases. This CDR3 contains 16 residues. Germline loops: CDR1 SGHRS, CDR2 YFSETQ. The V and J ends lost 0 bases and 1 base respectively, with 13 bases between them. The CDR3 region has the DNA TGCGCCAGCAGCTTGGTTAAGGGGGTCGGGAACACTGAAGCTTTCTTT. Translated, it gives CASSLVKGVGNTEAFF. Variable domain in full (rest from reference TRBV5-1 and TRBJ1-1): KAGVTQTPRYLIKTRGQQVTLSCSPISGHRSVSWYQQTPGQGLQFLFEYFSETQRNKGNFPGRFSGRQFSNSRSEMNVSTLELGDSALYLCASSLVKGVGNTEAFFGQGTRLTVV.

The sample holds many counts of this clonotype. This chain links TRBV4-1 with TRBJ2-1; D unresolved. Germline assignment: CDR1 MGHRA and CDR2 YSYEKL. The CDR3 contains 13 residues. Trimming stripped 1 base from V and 9 bases from J, with 10 bases between. CDR3 DNA: TGCGCCAGCAGCCAAGTAGGTTTGGGTGAGCAGTTCTTC. The encoded protein is CASSQVGLGEQFF.

Only a few counts were recorded for this clonotype. This chain joins TRBV25-1 and TRBJ2-1, with no clear D. Germline loops: CDR1 MGHDK, CDR2 SYGVNS. Trimming pared 6 bases from V and 3 bases from J, leaving 6 bases between. The CDR3 contains 12 residues. The CDR3 is CASRVRYNEQFF. For the CDR3, the DNA is TGTGCCAGCAGGGTTCGCTACAATGAGCAGTTCTTC.